Listed here is a single T cell receptor beta chain. Participants' reported clinical history set cohort assignment. Two negative PCRs, clearance, or symptom resolution had been documented for recovered Cohort 3 donors. These data are taken from a study of blood T cell repertoires in COVID-19. Study background: Sample material is recorded as cDNA or gDNA derived from T cells, B-cell-depleted T cells, or PBMCs.

Generated by immunoSEQ multiplex PCR, the TCRdb table keeps only in-frame clones and is missing some. The sample shows under 300,000 clones, about 89% of them seen only once. The ends were cut back, 3 bases at V and 5 bases at J, with 11 bases in the middle. Germline CDR1 PRHDT, CDR2 FYEKMQ (reference sequence). CDR3 length: 13 amino acids. The sample taken for sequencing was PBMCs or T cells enriched from blood (not recorded which). The chain has TRBV13 and TRBJ2-7; maybe TRBD1 (5 bases). The clonotype originates from a woman aged 18 to 35 who had recovered from COVID-19. The CDR3 region is CASSFRTTNEQYF. The CDR3 region has the DNA TGTGCCAGCAGCTTTCGGACAACGAACGAGCAGTACTTC.